What follows are 3 T cell receptor beta chains derived from one specimen sequenced in a study of shared clonotypes between healthy human individuals. Method: immunoSEQ multiplex PCR; TCRdb's copy keeps in-frame clones and lacks some. The sample lists nearly 600,000 clones; less than 97% were seen once. CD8 cells classed as naive were CD45RO-negative and positively selected for CCR7, excluding terminally differentiated effector memory CD45RA+ cells. What was sequenced was naive CD8+ T cells sorted from blood. The receptors here all came from a woman aged 30 to 39 in good health.

The chain has TRBV2 and TRBJ2-7; D might be TRBD2 (5 bases). Between the trimmed V and J ends, which lost 6 bases and 5 bases, there was a span of 20 bases. The CDR3 has 15 residues. Germline V gives CDR1 SNHLY, CDR2 FYNNEI. CDR3 sequence reads: CASRGYRARANEQYF. DNA of the CDR3: TGTGCCAGCAGAGGGTACCGAGCGAGGGCCAACGAGCAGTACTTC.

The CDR3 spells CASSYDTANTEAFF. In DNA form, the CDR3 reads TGTGCCAGCAGTTACGACACAGCGAACACTGAAGCTTTCTTT. The chain uses TRBV6-5 and TRBJ1-1, with no clear D. V was trimmed by 2 bases and J by 1 base, leaving 8 bases between them. CDR1 is MNHEY and CDR2 is SVGAGI in the germline V gene. The CDR3 totals 14 residues.

The rearrangement joins TRBV4-1 to TRBJ2-3; TRBD2 agrees at 11 bases. CDR1 and CDR2 (germline): MGHRA, YSYEKL. This CDR3 contains 18 residues. V was pared by 5 bases and J by 1 base, with 11 bases of the junction left unmatched. The CDR3 loop reads CASSSLGVLAGGTDTQYF. CDR3 DNA sequence: TGCGCCAGCAGCTCCCTAGGGGTACTAGCGGGAGGCACAGATACGCAGTATTTT.